One sample yielded the 21 T cell receptor beta chains listed below, sequenced in a study of cytomegalovirus exposure and HLA in healthy donors. Primers included in the PCR were 60 Vbeta and 13 Jbeta primers. The repertoire was sequenced with immunoSEQ multiplex PCR; TCRdb's copy has only in-frame clones and lacks some. The top ten hold about 2.1% of the sample, which has some 200,000 clones, roughly 72% seen once. Material for sequencing was PBMCs. The source of these receptors is a woman in her twenties or thirties in good health and CMV-seropositive.

The chain uses TRBV4-1 and TRBJ2-3; no definite D call. The CDR3 extends over 17 amino acids. Germline V gene lookup returns CDR1 MGHRA and CDR2 YSYEKL. The V end was cut by 1 base, the J end by 0 bases, with 14 bases between. CDR3 nucleotides: TGCGCCAGCAGCCAAGTGCCGGCGGATTCTAGCACAGATACGCAGTATTTT. Amino acids: CASSQVPADSSTDTQYF.

This chain links TRBV7-9 with TRBJ1-1; D gene ambiguous. CDR3 length: 15 amino acids. Per the germline V gene, CDR1 is SEHNR and CDR2 is FQNEAQ (reference sequence). Trimming removed 4 bases from V and 5 bases from J, with 17 bases in between. The CDR3: CASSYLPNGDTEAFF. DNA for the CDR3: TGTGCCAGCAGCTATCTACCGAACGGGGATACTGAAGCTTTCTTT.

The gene calls are TRBV5-1 and TRBJ1-2, with D maybe TRBD1 (6 bases). The length of the CDR3 is 17 residues. CDR1 and CDR2 (germline): SGHRS, YFSETQ. V lost 3 bases to trimming and J lost 0 bases, with 18 bases between them. CDR3 protein: CASSSIGTPQANYGYTF. The CDR3 nucleotides are TGCGCCAGCAGCTCAATAGGGACACCGCAAGCTAACTATGGCTACACCTTC.

V and J are TRBV2 and TRBJ1-6, with D maybe TRBD1 (5 bases). Trimming shortened V by 7 bases and J by 0 bases, and 7 bases separated the two germline ends. The germline V gene encodes CDR1 SNHLY and CDR2 FYNNEI. The CDR3 runs 14 residues. DNA of the CDR3: TGTGCCAGCACCCAGGGCTCCTATAATTCACCCCTCCACTTT. Translating gives CASTQGSYNSPLHF.

This rearrangement joins TRBV10-3 to TRBJ2-3, with TRBD2 matching over 8 bases. This CDR3 has 15 residues. Germline loops: CDR1 ENHRY, CDR2 SYGVKD. V lost 6 bases to trimming and J lost 0 bases; unmatched junction nucleotides: 5. The CDR3 is CAIRGAGASTDTQYF. For the CDR3, the DNA is TGTGCCATCAGAGGAGCGGGAGCTAGCACAGATACGCAGTATTTT.

The table lists this clone with a count of one. The chain joins TRBV27 to TRBJ2-7, with TRBD2 matching over 7 bases. The CDR3 has 13 amino acids. Germline CDR1 and CDR2: MNHEY and SMNVEV (reference sequence). V was pared by 5 bases and J by 9 bases, with 10 bases of the junction left unmatched. This chain's CDR3 is CASSPAWGGVQYF. The CDR3 DNA sequence: TGTGCCAGCAGTCCCGCTTGGGGGGGTGTGCAGTACTTC.

This chain connects TRBV27 to TRBJ1-2; 9 bases agree with TRBD1. With V trimmed by 4 bases and J by 4 bases, 4 bases remained unmatched. This CDR3 spans 14 amino acids. Germline assignment: CDR1 MNHEY and CDR2 SMNVEV (reference sequence). The CDR3 DNA is TGTGCCAGCAGTTCGACAGGGGGATTCTATGGCTACACCTTC. Protein: CASSSTGGFYGYTF.

V and J are TRBV5-1 and TRBJ1-1; possible D gene TRBD1, 6 bases. The V end lost 4 bases, the J end lost 7 bases, and 17 bases lay between the germline ends. The V gene's germline CDR1 is SGHRS and CDR2 YFSETQ. The CDR3 covers 14 residues. CDR3 nucleotide sequence: TGCGCCAGCAGCCGCGAAGGACAGACTTATGAAGCTTTCTTT. Encoded protein: CASSREGQTYEAFF.

The V gene is TRBV5-1, the J gene TRBJ2-5; 11 bases map to TRBD1. This CDR3 comprises 16 residues. Germline CDR1 and CDR2: SGHRS and YFSETQ. V shed 3 bases and J 3 bases; nucleotides not matched to a gene: 7. DNA of the CDR3: TGCGCCAGCAGCTACGCCGGGACAGGGGGGAAAGAGACCCAGTACTTC. Translation: CASSYAGTGGKETQYF.

This sequence joins TRBV7-6 and TRBJ1-6; maybe TRBD1 (6 bases). CDR3 length equals 17 residues. Germline loops: CDR1 SGHVS, CDR2 FNYEAQ. V was cut by 5 bases and J by 3 bases, with 17 bases left in between. This CDR3 reads CASSPNRDGNYNSPLHF. In DNA form, the CDR3 reads TGTGCCAGCAGCCCAAACAGGGATGGAAACTATAATTCACCCCTCCACTTT.

This clone occurred once. This chain uses TRBV19 with TRBJ2-3, with TRBD2 matching 8 bases. CDR3 size: 17 residues. Germline V gives CDR1 LNHDA, CDR2 SQIVND (reference sequence). Unmatched junction bases numbered 12, after V lost 5 bases and J lost 2 bases. The CDR3 DNA is TGTGCCAGTAGTCCCCAAGGGAGCGGGGGTTACACAGATACGCAGTATTTT. Translating gives CASSPQGSGGYTDTQYF.

V gene TRBV14 combines with J gene TRBJ2-7, with D possibly TRBD1 on 7 matching bases. CDR1 is SGHDN, CDR2 FVKESK, per germline. V was clipped by 1 base and J by 9 bases, with 19 bases between them. There are 15 residues in the CDR3. In nucleotides, the CDR3 is TGTGCCAGCAGCCAAGGTCGCAGGGGGGCAGCCGGGCAGTACTTC. This sequence encodes CASSQGRRGAAGQYF. The whole variable domain, remainder taken from reference TRBV14 and TRBJ2-7, is EAGVTQFPSHSVIEKGQTVTLRCDPISGHDNLYWYRRVMGKEIKFLLHFVKESKQDESGMPNNRFLAERTGGTYSTLKVQPAELEDSGVYFCASSQGRRGAAGQYFGPGTRLTVT.

The chain couples TRBV5-1 to TRBJ2-2, with 13 nucleotides matching TRBD2. The CDR3 loop spans 16 amino acids. Germline CDR1 is SGHRS and CDR2 is YFSETQ. After removal of 0 bases from V and 7 bases from J, the junction contained 3 bases not matched to a gene. The chain's CDR3 is CASSLGLAGGFGELFF. The CDR3 nucleotides are TGCGCCAGCAGCTTGGGACTAGCGGGGGGATTCGGGGAGCTGTTTTTT.

This clone has only a few counts. The chain recombines TRBV28 with TRBJ1-2; no reliable D call. The CDR3 has 15 residues. Germline values: CDR1 MDHEN, CDR2 SYDVKM. Trimming shortened V by 1 base and J by 7 bases, and 16 bases separated the two germline ends. The CDR3, as DNA: TGTGCCAGCAGTTTATTTAGGGCCGGGGTGGGTGGCTACACCTTC. Translation: CASSLFRAGVGGYTF.

The V call is TRBV21-1, the J call TRBJ2-7; TRBD2 is the table's D call and was not checked against the DNA. TRBV21-1 is labeled a pseudogene. This CDR3 contains 18 residues. This chain's CDR3 is CASSKEGGYAGRYGEQYF. CDR3 nucleotide sequence: TGTGCCAGCAGCAAAGAGGGAGGCTACGCCGGACGTTACGGTGAGCAGTACTTC.

The chain recombines TRBV19 with TRBJ1-2, with 9 bases lining up with TRBD1. Germline CDR1 and CDR2: LNHDA and SQIVND (reference sequence). V lost 4 bases, J lost 7 bases, and 10 bases stayed unmatched. This CDR3 spans 15 amino acids. The CDR3 region has the DNA TGTGCCAGTAGTACCGTTCTACAGGGGGCCGGTGGCTACACCTTC. This encodes CASSTVLQGAGGYTF. The full variable domain, its missing parts supplied by reference TRBV19 and TRBJ1-2, is DGGITQSPKYLFRKEGQNVTLSCEQNLNHDAMYWYRQDPGQGLRLIYYSQIVNDFQKGDIAEGYSVSREKKESFPLTVTSAQKNPTAFYLCASSTVLQGAGGYTFGSGTRLTVV.

The chain couples TRBV6-6 to TRBJ1-1; 7 bases line up with TRBD1. This CDR3 contains 14 residues. With 7 bases clipped from V and 1 base from J, the junction kept 6 bases outside the gene matches. CDR1 and CDR2 from the germline V gene are MNHNY and SVGAGI (reference sequence). The chain's CDR3 is CASTDRPWNTEAFF. The DNA for the CDR3 is TGTGCCAGCACGGACAGGCCTTGGAACACTGAAGCTTTCTTT.

This clone has only one observation. The chain has TRBV9 and TRBJ1-5, with D hard to call. Deletions cut 0 bases from V and 1 base from J, with 8 bases between. CDR3 size: 15 residues. Germline CDR1 reads SGDLS; CDR2 reads YYNGEE. CDR3 sequence reads: CASSVDGISNQPQHF. CDR3 in DNA: TGTGCCAGCAGCGTAGACGGGATCAGCAATCAGCCCCAGCATTTT.

This CDR3 is CASGLVFSEAFF. The CDR3 DNA reads as TGTGCTAGTGGTTTGGTCTTTAGTGAAGCTTTCTTT. This sequence joins TRBV12-5 and TRBJ1-1; the D is unclear. The CDR3 is 12 amino acids. Germline loops: CDR1 LGHNT, CDR2 FRNRAP. V lost 0 bases, J lost 7 bases, and 6 bases lay in between.

This sequence joins TRBV4-3 and TRBJ1-2; TRBD1 aligns across 7 bases. Germline V gene data show CDR1 as LGHNA and CDR2 as YSLEER. The length of the CDR3 is 13 residues. The ends lost 4 bases at V and 6 bases at J; junction bases unmatched: 5. Written as DNA, the CDR3 is TGCGCCAGCAGCCGAACAGGGGAAAATGGCTACACCTTC. The encoded protein is CASSRTGENGYTF.

This clone was counted a single time. The V and J genes are TRBV11-2 and TRBJ2-7, with 9 bases matching TRBD2. The CDR3 sequence is 18 residues long. Germline trimming cut 1 base from V and 1 base from J; bases unmatched to any gene: 11. Germline V gene data show CDR1 as SGHAT and CDR2 as FQNNGV. CDR3 in amino acids: CASSLGSLAGRTSYEQYF. In DNA form, the CDR3 reads TGTGCCAGCAGCTTAGGCAGCCTAGCGGGGCGAACTTCCTACGAGCAGTACTTC.